This T cell receptor beta chain is from a study of Ad26.COV2.S vaccination and SARS-CoV-2 variants. V lost 5 bases to trimming and J lost 4 bases, with 20 bases between them. The CDR3 runs to 16 residues. The germline V gene has CDR1 LNHDA and CDR2 SQIVND (reference sequence). The sample's treatment: over 15 received Ad26.COV2.S at low or high dose, single or two shots; about 5 received placebo; per-sample allocation not given. Samples analyzed were those drawn on day 63 after the first vaccine or placebo injection. Data came from immunoSEQ multiplex PCR; TCRdb stores just in-frame clones and leaves some out. The table records 440,000 or so clones, 80% to 95% of them present only once.

The sequencing used peripheral blood, collected in a trial of Ad26.COV2.S vaccine versus placebo. The chain has TRBV19 and TRBJ1-2; D is unclear. This sequence originates from a person aged 18-60 years who received the Ad26.COV2.S COVID-19 vaccine or a placebo. This CDR3 reads CASSPAATQPTYGYTF. CDR3 DNA sequence: TGTGCCAGTAGTCCGGCCGCAACCCAGCCTACCTATGGCTACACCTTC.